These 16 T cell receptor beta chains share one sample of origin, sequenced in a study of Tregs in tolerant kidney transplant recipients. Produced via immunoSEQ multiplex PCR; TCRdb's table is partial and in-frame only. The table records roughly 250,000 clones, approximately 83% of them present only once. Sequences were obtained from CD4+ T cells from blood. The receptors derive from a human donor in good health.

The chain has TRBV18 and TRBJ2-6, with D tentatively TRBD2 (6 bases). Trimming shortened V by 8 bases and J by 2 bases, and 13 bases separated the two germline ends. This CDR3 region has 15 residues. Germline V CDR1 and CDR2: KGHSH, LQKENI. CDR3 amino acids: CASTTGEAGANVLTF. CDR3 bases: TGTGCCAGCACCACGGGGGAGGCTGGGGCCAACGTCCTGACTTTC.

This rearrangement joins TRBV7-6 to TRBJ2-5, with TRBD1 matching over 8 bases. V lost 1 base to trimming and J lost 5 bases; unmatched junction nucleotides: 3. Germline-derived CDR1 and CDR2 are SGHVS and FNYEAQ. The CDR3 is 14 amino acids. The CDR3 nucleotides read TGTGCCAGCAGCTTAGGGACAGGGTCGGAGACCCAGTACTTC. As protein: CASSLGTGSETQYF.

This sequence joins TRBV29-1 and TRBJ1-2; 8 bases are a match to TRBD1. V dropped 3 bases and J dropped 7; count of bases not matched to a gene: 4. Looked up from germline, CDR1 is SQVTM and CDR2 is ANQGSEA. This CDR3 comprises 12 residues. CDR3 sequence reads: CSVEAGGGGYTF. The CDR3 region has the DNA TGCAGCGTTGAGGCAGGGGGCGGTGGCTACACCTTC.

The chain carries TRBV7-9 and TRBJ2-1; no clear D. The germline V gene encodes CDR1 SEHNR and CDR2 FQNEAQ (reference sequence). The CDR3 sequence is 14 residues long. CDR3 in amino acids: CASRRSSSYNEQFF. For the CDR3, the DNA is TGTGCGTCGCGGCGATCTAGCTCCTACAATGAGCAGTTCTTC.

This clone was found once. Different DNA sequences within this sample yield the same CDR3. J is TRBJ2-2 and V is TRBV7-3, with 8 bases that match TRBD1. The CDR3 loop spans 16 amino acids. The germline gives CDR1 SGHTA, CDR2 FQGTGA. The V gene end was trimmed by 5 bases and the J gene end by 4 bases; junction bases not matched to a gene: 9. CDR3 region: CASSPSGGRGTGELFF. CDR3 nucleotides: TGTGCCAGCAGCCCCTCAGGGGGCCGAGGCACCGGGGAGCTGTTTTTT.

The chain couples TRBV30 to TRBJ2-7; a weak D match, TRBD1 (6 bases). CDR3 length: 15 amino acids. The germline gives CDR1 GTSNPN, CDR2 SVGIG (reference sequence). V was cut by 4 bases and J by 2 bases, with 18 bases left in between. Here the CDR3 reads CAWKTGTSPTYEQYF. In DNA, the CDR3 is TGTGCCTGGAAGACCGGGACATCCCCTACCTACGAGCAGTACTTC.

The chain combines TRBV6-1 with TRBJ2-1; D is ambiguous. This CDR3 comprises 15 residues. Trimming took 5 bases from V and 0 from J, leaving 11 bases between them. CDR1 and CDR2 from the germline V gene are MNHNS and SASEGT. CDR3 in amino acids: CASSPDPGSYNEQFF. DNA of the CDR3: TGTGCCAGCAGTCCCGACCCGGGCTCCTACAATGAGCAGTTCTTC.

The gene calls are TRBV15 and TRBJ2-7, with TRBD2 as a possible D gene (6 bases). The CDR3 runs 14 residues. CDR1 LNHNV and CDR2 YYDKDF come from the germline V gene (reference sequence). Trimming removed 5 bases at V and 3 bases at J, with 14 bases between. This chain's CDR3 is CATSPGTSFYEQYF. The CDR3 bases are TGTGCCACCAGCCCCGGGACTTCCTTCTACGAGCAGTACTTC.

The V call is TRBV5-6, the J call TRBJ2-6; D unclear. The V and J ends lost 0 bases and 2 bases respectively, with 0 bases between them. The CDR3 is made up of 13 amino acids. Germline lookup yields CDR1 SGHDT and CDR2 YYEEEE. CDR3: CASSLAGANVLTF. The CDR3 DNA reads TGTGCCAGCAGCTTGGCTGGGGCCAACGTCCTGACTTTC.

This clone was seen once. The chain couples TRBV30 to TRBJ1-4, with D perhaps matching TRBD1 (6 bases). The CDR3 contains 13 residues. The ends were cut back, 1 base at V and 8 bases at J, with 11 bases in the middle. Germline V CDR1 and CDR2: GTSNPN, SVGIG (reference sequence). The CDR3 loop is CAWSGQGWEKLFF. In DNA form, the CDR3 reads TGTGCCTGGAGTGGCCAGGGGTGGGAAAAACTGTTTTTT.

As concerns this clone: An end of the junction does not agree with germline; a read error may underlie this. This rearrangement joins TRBV18 to TRBJ1-4; TRBD1 aligns across 9 bases. The CDR3 runs to 15 residues. Per the germline V gene, CDR1 is KGHSH and CDR2 is LQKENI. In DNA, the CDR3 is TGTGCCAGCTCACTTACAGGGGGCATTAATGAGAAACTGTTTTTT. This sequence encodes CASSLTGGINEKLFF. The variable domain in full, completed from reference TRBV18 and TRBJ1-4, reads NAGVMQNPRHLVRRRGQEARLRCSPMKGHSHVYWYRQLPEEGLKFMVYLQKENIIDESGMPKERFSAEFPKEGPSILRIQQVVRGDSAAYFCASSLTGGINEKLFFGSGTQLSVL.

The V and J genes are TRBV7-2 and TRBJ2-7, with 11 positions matching TRBD2. After removal of 5 bases from V and 3 bases from J, the junction contained 6 bases not matched to a gene. The CDR3 spans 15 residues. In germline, CDR1 is SGHTA, CDR2 FQGNSA. CDR3 residues: CASSVTGTSGYEQYF. As DNA, the CDR3 is TGTGCCAGCAGCGTTACCGGGACTAGCGGCTACGAGCAGTACTTC.

This clone was recorded a few times. This CDR3 reads CASSKEEGQRNTEAFF. Written as DNA, the CDR3 is TGTGCCAGCAGCAAAGAAGAGGGCCAGAGGAACACTGAAGCTTTCTTT. This chain connects TRBV21-1 to TRBJ1-1. TRBV21-1 is marked as a pseudogene. The CDR3 is 16 residues long.

The chain has TRBV27 and TRBJ2-7; D possibly corresponds to TRBD1 (5 bases). The CDR3 is 14 amino acids. V lost 5 bases to trimming and J lost 1 base, with 12 bases between them. The germline CDR1 and CDR2 sequences are MNHEY and SMNVEV (reference sequence). The chain's CDR3 is CASSPTGQSYEQYF. CDR3 coding DNA: TGTGCCAGCAGTCCAACAGGACAATCCTACGAGCAGTACTTC.

The chain employs TRBV14 and TRBJ2-3, with 8 bases fitting TRBD1. The CDR3 totals 16 residues. After removal of 1 base from V and 4 bases from J, the junction contained 7 bases not matched to a gene. Germline CDR1 and CDR2: SGHDN and FVKESK. The CDR3 DNA is TGTGCCAGCAGCCAAGGGATAACAGGGGGTGCAGATACGCAGTATTTT. Amino acids: CASSQGITGGADTQYF.

The J gene is TRBJ2-7, the V gene TRBV6-1, with D possibly matching TRBD1 (6 bases). Between the trimmed V and J ends, which lost 2 bases and 12 bases, there was a span of 23 bases. The CDR3 consists of 15 residues. Germline V CDR1 and CDR2: MNHNS, SASEGT. The CDR3 coding sequence is TGTGCCAGCAGTGAAAGGGGTACAGGGACCCCCGCTTCGTACTTC. It is translated as CASSERGTGTPASYF.